Below, 28 T cell receptor beta chains from the same sample are listed, as sequenced in a study of T cells after posttransplantation cyclophosphamide. Clones were read by immunoSEQ multiplex PCR, and TCRdb kept only the in-frame ones, dropping some. The sample yields 32,000 or so clones, about 90% seen once. Sequenced material: PBMCs. These receptors were obtained from a woman between 35 and 50 years old with a blood cancer, CMV-positive, and with a related stem cell donor.

This clone appeared once. CDR3 sequence: CASSGTGVQPQHF. CDR3 nucleotide sequence: TGTGCCAGCAGCGGGACAGGGGTTCAGCCCCAGCATTTT. The chain is built from TRBV25-1 and TRBJ1-5; 10 nucleotides line up with TRBD1. Germline V gene sequence: CDR1 MGHDK, CDR2 SYGVNS. The CDR3 runs to 13 residues. The ends lost 6 bases at V and 6 bases at J; junction bases unmatched: 2.

The rearrangement joins TRBV4-3 to TRBJ1-4; 8 bases are shared with TRBD1. The junction had 4 bases not matched to a gene; V was cut back by 5 bases and J by 5 bases. Germline V gene lookup returns CDR1 LGHNA and CDR2 YSLEER. The CDR3 is 14 residues long. The CDR3: CASSIQGENEKLFF. As DNA, the CDR3 is TGCGCCAGCAGCATACAGGGGGAAAATGAAAAACTGTTTTTT.

The chain is built from TRBV7-9 and TRBJ1-1; D may be TRBD1 (5 bases). The length of the CDR3 is 11 residues. V lost 6 bases and J lost 8, with 10 bases in between. CDR1 and CDR2 from the germline V gene are SEHNR and FQNEAQ (reference sequence). CDR3 protein: CASSFREEAFF. The CDR3 DNA follows: TGTGCCAGCAGTTTCAGGGAAGAAGCTTTCTTT. Together with reference TRBV7-9 and TRBJ1-1, the CDR3 gives the full variable domain: DTGVSQNPRHKITKRGQNVTFRCDPISEHNRLYWYRQTLGQGPEFLTYFQNEAQLEKSRLLSDRFSAERPKGSFSTLEIQRTEQGDSAMYLCASSFREEAFFGQGTRLTVV.

A word on this clone: Additional DNA sequences in this sample encode the identical CDR3. J is TRBJ1-3 and V is TRBV28; TRBD1 agrees at 7 bases. CDR1 is MDHEN and CDR2 is SYDVKM in the germline V gene. CDR3 length equals 16 residues. Losses at the gene ends were 7 bases for V and 3 bases for J; bases not matched to a gene: 12. CDR3 amino acids: CASNRGWASGGNTIYF. In DNA, the CDR3 is TGTGCCAGCAACAGGGGATGGGCCTCGGGTGGAAACACCATATATTTT.

This chain joins TRBV5-1 and TRBJ2-2; 9 positions agree with TRBD1. Per germline, CDR1 SGHRS and CDR2 YFSETQ. The junction had 3 bases not matched to a gene; V was cut back by 2 bases and J by 7 bases. The CDR3 sequence is 14 residues long. The CDR3 sequence: CASSLGQGIGELFF. The CDR3 bases are TGCGCCAGCAGCTTAGGACAGGGGATCGGGGAGCTGTTTTTT. The full variable domain, its missing parts supplied by reference TRBV5-1 and TRBJ2-2, is KAGVTQTPRYLIKTRGQQVTLSCSPISGHRSVSWYQQTPGQGLQFLFEYFSETQRNKGNFPGRFSGRQFSNSRSEMNVSTLELGDSALYLCASSLGQGIGELFFGEGSRLTVL.

The genes are TRBV11-2 and TRBJ1-4; 7 bases line up with TRBD1. This CDR3 region has 14 residues. Trimming at V came to 3 bases and at J to 12 bases, leaving 10 bases not matched to a gene. Per germline, CDR1 SGHAT and CDR2 FQNNGV. CDR3 loop: CASSFGTEVIELFF. In nucleotides, the CDR3 is TGTGCCAGCAGCTTCGGGACAGAGGTGATAGAACTGTTTTTT.

The CDR3 region has the DNA TGTGCCAGCAGTGCCCTGGAGACCCAGTACTTC. As protein: CASSALETQYF. The genes are TRBV25-1 and TRBJ2-5; D ambiguous. The germline V gene encodes CDR1 MGHDK and CDR2 SYGVNS. V lost 4 bases, J lost 5 bases, and 5 bases lay in between. This CDR3 region has 11 residues.

V gene TRBV7-3 combines with J gene TRBJ1-4, with D perhaps TRBD1 (5 bases). This CDR3 spans 13 amino acids. Germline V gene lookup returns CDR1 SGHTA and CDR2 FQGTGA. V was trimmed by 1 base and J by 8 bases, leaving 8 bases between them. The CDR3 loop reads CASSLKRGEKLFF. The CDR3 coding sequence is TGTGCCAGCAGCTTAAAAAGGGGCGAAAAACTGTTTTTT. Full variable domain (missing parts from reference TRBV7-3 and TRBJ1-4): GAGVSQTPSNKVTEKGKYVELRCDPISGHTALYWYRQSLGQGPEFLIYFQGTGAADDSGLPNDRFFAVRPEGSVSTLKIQRTERGDSAVYLCASSLKRGEKLFFGSGTQLSVL.

The chain recombines TRBV7-9 with TRBJ2-6, with D perhaps matching TRBD1 (5 bases). This CDR3 comprises 16 residues. Germline V gene lookup returns CDR1 SEHNR and CDR2 FQNEAQ (reference sequence). Trimming left V 8 bases short and J 0 bases short, with 14 bases between. The CDR3 DNA reads as TGTGCCAGCTCCCCTAGGGGTTTCTCTGGGGCCAACGTCCTGACTTTC. Translation: CASSPRGFSGANVLTF.

The CDR3 bases are TGTGCCAGCAGGCAGGGGCCTAACTATGGCTACACCTTC. This sequence encodes CASRQGPNYGYTF. This chain joins TRBV6-1 and TRBJ1-2; possibly TRBD1 for D (6 bases). The germline V gene has CDR1 MNHNS and CDR2 SASEGT. V was pared by 6 bases and J by 0 bases, with 8 bases between. The CDR3 covers 13 residues.

The gene calls are TRBV7-9 and TRBJ2-5; D gene unclear. Germline V lookup: CDR1 SEHNR, CDR2 FQNEAQ (reference sequence). The CDR3 runs to 14 residues. Trimming removed 1 base from V and 1 base from J, with 7 bases in between. The chain's CDR3 is CASSLGGIQETQYF. The CDR3 DNA is TGTGCCAGCAGCTTAGGCGGAATCCAAGAGACCCAGTACTTC.

The chain joins TRBV18 to TRBJ1-2, with D uncertain. Germline V gene sequence: CDR1 KGHSH, CDR2 LQKENI. The V and J ends lost 2 bases and 2 bases respectively, with 6 bases between them. This CDR3 has 13 amino acids. CDR3: CASSPKENYGYTF. In DNA form, the CDR3 reads TGTGCCAGCTCACCAAAGGAGAACTATGGCTACACCTTC.

The V and J genes are TRBV23-1 and TRBJ2-5, with 9 bases matching TRBD2. Being an ORF, TRBV23-1 has a function that is uncertain. Trimming at V came to 6 bases and at J to 4 bases, leaving 21 bases not matched to a gene. The CDR3 is made up of 19 amino acids. The CDR3 nucleotides read TGCGCCAGCAGAGCTCAGGATGATATGGCTAGCGGGGCCCCAGAGACCCAGTACTTC. It codes for CASRAQDDMASGAPETQYF.

V is TRBV9 and J is TRBJ2-3; 14 nucleotides align to TRBD2. The CDR3 covers 17 residues. CDR1 is SGDLS, CDR2 YYNGEE, per germline. V lost 4 bases and J lost 2; bases outside the gene matches: 6. The CDR3 protein is CASSPGLAGGLTDTQYF. Written as DNA, the CDR3 is TGTGCCAGCAGCCCTGGACTAGCGGGGGGCCTCACAGATACGCAGTATTTT.

J is TRBJ2-5 and V is TRBV4-3, with a possible D match to TRBD1 (6 bases). This CDR3 is built from 13 residues. With 2 bases removed from V and 3 bases from J, the gap between germline ends came to 7 bases. Germline V gives CDR1 LGHNA, CDR2 YSLEER. In DNA, the CDR3 is TGCGCCAGCAGCCAACCAGGGGAAGAGACCCAGTACTTC. Translated, it gives CASSQPGEETQYF.

The chain employs TRBV10-3 and TRBJ1-3, with 8 positions matching TRBD1. Germline lookup yields CDR1 ENHRY and CDR2 SYGVKD. The CDR3 sequence is 16 residues long. V was pared by 2 bases and J by 1 base, with 4 bases of the junction left unmatched. The CDR3 sequence is CAISEPWTGSGNTIYF. The CDR3 DNA follows: TGTGCCATCAGTGAGCCCTGGACAGGGTCTGGAAACACCATATATTTT.

This chain connects TRBV18 to TRBJ1-6; 7 nucleotides line up with TRBD1. Trimming cost V 1 base and J 7 bases; bases outside gene matches: 10. The CDR3 runs to 17 residues. CDR1 KGHSH and CDR2 LQKENI come from the germline V gene. The DNA for the CDR3 is TGTGCCAGCTCACCACTACCCAGGGGGAACGTCAATTCACCCCTCCACTTT. Amino acids: CASSPLPRGNVNSPLHF.

The gene calls are TRBV5-5 and TRBJ1-5; 7 bases are shared with TRBD1. The CDR3 runs to 16 residues. V shed 0 bases, J shed 2 bases, and the junction held 5 bases outside the gene matches. Germline V gene lookup returns CDR1 SGHKS and CDR2 YYEKEE (reference sequence). The CDR3 loop is CASSLEQGMGNQPQHF. CDR3 nucleotides: TGTGCCAGCAGCTTGGAACAGGGGATGGGCAATCAGCCCCAGCATTTT. The variable domain in full, completed from reference TRBV5-5 and TRBJ1-5, reads DAGVTQSPTHLIKTRGQQVTLRCSPISGHKSVSWYQQVLGQGPQFIFQYYEKEERGRGNFPDRFSARQFPNYSSELNVNALLLGDSALYLCASSLEQGMGNQPQHFGDGTRLSIL.

The V call is TRBV4-3, the J call TRBJ2-1; 12 nucleotides agree with TRBD2. The CDR3 spans 16 residues. With 0 bases clipped from V and 11 bases from J, the junction kept 8 bases outside the gene matches. The germline CDR1 and CDR2 sequences are LGHNA and YSLEER. Here the CDR3 DNA reads TGCGCCAGCAGCCAAGATCGGGCTAGCGGGGGGGTCAAGCAGTTCTTC. Its protein is CASSQDRASGGVKQFF.

This clone was found a few times. J is TRBJ1-4 and V is TRBV10-3; tentative D call: TRBD1 (6 bases). V lost 2 bases to trimming and J lost 4 bases, with 11 bases between them. CDR3 length equals 15 residues. Germline CDR1 ENHRY, CDR2 SYGVKD. CDR3 sequence reads: CAISETGRDNEKLFF. The CDR3 coding sequence is TGTGCCATCAGTGAGACAGGGAGAGATAATGAAAAACTGTTTTTT.

The chain carries TRBV5-1 and TRBJ2-5, with a tentative D call TRBD2 (5 bases). Germline CDR1 is SGHRS and CDR2 is YFSETQ. This CDR3 region has 14 residues. Trimming left V 4 bases short and J 5 bases short, with 15 bases between. The CDR3 region is CASSTDFAGETQYF. In DNA form, the CDR3 reads TGCGCCAGCAGCACGGACTTTGCTGGCGAGACCCAGTACTTC.

The CDR3 nucleotides read TGCGCCAGCACCCAATCCGGGGACAGAACCTACGAGCAGTACTTC. As protein: CASTQSGDRTYEQYF. The gene calls are TRBV23-1 and TRBJ2-5; TRBD1 agrees at 7 bases. The end of the DNA is better explained by TRBJ2-7, so the J call may be wrong. TRBV23-1 has ORF status, its function being uncertain. The CDR3 has 15 amino acids.

This clone has only a few counts. The chain links TRBV6-5 to TRBJ2-7, with D perhaps TRBD2 (6 bases). From germline, CDR1 is MNHEY and CDR2 SVGAGI. This CDR3 contains 14 residues. Trimming removed 2 bases at V and 0 bases at J, with 8 bases between. The CDR3 DNA follows: TGTGCCAGCAGTTACCGGACTAACTCCTACGAGCAGTACTTC. Translation gives CASSYRTNSYEQYF.

The gene calls are TRBV27 and TRBJ1-5; D remains ambiguous. In germline, CDR1 is MNHEY, CDR2 SMNVEV (reference sequence). The germline V and J ends were trimmed by 6 bases and 6 bases, with 12 bases remaining between them. This CDR3 has 13 amino acids. The chain's CDR3 is CASSNLGTQPQHF. In DNA, the CDR3 is TGTGCCAGCAGCAACCTGGGCACTCAGCCCCAGCATTTT.

The chain links TRBV6-1 to TRBJ1-1, with D tentatively TRBD1 (6 bases). Germline loops: CDR1 MNHNS, CDR2 SASEGT. V was shortened by 7 bases and J by 11 bases, with 23 bases between the two germline ends. CDR3 size: 14 residues. The CDR3 DNA is TGTGCCAGCAATGCCCCAGGGGAGGGCCCACGGGCTTTCTTT. Its protein product is CASNAPGEGPRAFF.

The V call is TRBV9, the J call TRBJ1-1, with D perhaps matching TRBD1 (5 bases). There are 13 residues in the CDR3. The germline V gene encodes CDR1 SGDLS and CDR2 YYNGEE. The V and J ends lost 2 bases and 2 bases respectively, with 7 bases between them. The CDR3 region is CASSVRVNTEAFF. CDR3 DNA sequence: TGTGCCAGCAGCGTCAGGGTAAACACTGAAGCTTTCTTT.

V gene TRBV29-1 combines with J gene TRBJ1-4, with D possibly being TRBD1 (5 bases). This CDR3 has 13 amino acids. The germline V gene has CDR1 SQVTM and CDR2 ANQGSEA. Trimming stripped 7 bases from V and 2 bases from J, with 11 bases between. The CDR3 spells CSAAGTTNEKLFF. CDR3 in DNA: TGCAGCGCGGCGGGGACGACTAATGAAAAACTGTTTTTT.

This clone was seen a handful of times. The chain carries TRBV6-5 and TRBJ2-3; the D gene is possibly TRBD2 (5 bases). V lost 0 bases, J lost 4 bases, and 14 bases lay in between. Germline V lookup: CDR1 MNHEY, CDR2 SVGAGI. The CDR3 totals 16 residues. CDR3 in amino acids: CASSYSKVAGPDTQYF. CDR3 DNA: TGTGCCAGCAGTTACTCGAAGGTCGCGGGCCCAGATACGCAGTATTTT.